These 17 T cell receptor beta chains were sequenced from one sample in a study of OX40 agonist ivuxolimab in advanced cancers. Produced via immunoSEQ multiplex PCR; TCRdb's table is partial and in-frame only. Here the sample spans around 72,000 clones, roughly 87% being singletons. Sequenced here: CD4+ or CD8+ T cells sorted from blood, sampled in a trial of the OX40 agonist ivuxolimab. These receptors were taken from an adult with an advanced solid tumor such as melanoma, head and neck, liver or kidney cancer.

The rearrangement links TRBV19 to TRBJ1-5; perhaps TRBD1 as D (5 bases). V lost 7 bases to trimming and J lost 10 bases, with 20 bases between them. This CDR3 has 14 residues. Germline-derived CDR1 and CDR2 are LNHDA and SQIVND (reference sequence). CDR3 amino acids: CASTTGTGADPQHF. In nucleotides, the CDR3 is TGTGCCAGTACTACCGGGACCGGAGCTGACCCCCAGCATTTT.

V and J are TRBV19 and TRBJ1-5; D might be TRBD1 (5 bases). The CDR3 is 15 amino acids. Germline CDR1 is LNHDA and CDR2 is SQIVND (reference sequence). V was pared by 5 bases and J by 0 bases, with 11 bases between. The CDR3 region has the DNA TGTGCCAGTAGTCTGACCGGGACTAGCAATCAGCCCCAGCATTTT. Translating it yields CASSLTGTSNQPQHF.

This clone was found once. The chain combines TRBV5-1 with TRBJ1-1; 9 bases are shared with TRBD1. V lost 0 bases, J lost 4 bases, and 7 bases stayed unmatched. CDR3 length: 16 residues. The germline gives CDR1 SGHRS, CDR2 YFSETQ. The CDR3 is CASSLGRGQGFTEAFF. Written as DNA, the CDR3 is TGCGCCAGCAGCTTGGGGAGGGGACAGGGCTTCACTGAAGCTTTCTTT.

CDR3 loop: CASSLGGANTEAFF. As DNA, the CDR3 is TGTGCCAGCAGTTTAGGCGGGGCGAACACTGAAGCTTTCTTT. V and J are TRBV27 and TRBJ1-1, with TRBD1 as a possible D gene (5 bases). V was clipped by 2 bases and J by 1 base, with 8 bases between them. Germline loops: CDR1 MNHEY, CDR2 SMNVEV (reference sequence). The CDR3 totals 14 residues.

The CDR3 loop reads CASSRGTADDYEQYF. The CDR3, as DNA: TGTGCCAGCAGTCGCGGAACAGCCGACGACTACGAGCAGTACTTC. The V and J genes are TRBV4-2 and TRBJ2-7, with no clear D. Germline V gene data show CDR1 as LGHNA and CDR2 as YNFKEQ. The CDR3 is 15 residues long. V was pared by 6 bases and J by 3 bases, with 18 bases between.

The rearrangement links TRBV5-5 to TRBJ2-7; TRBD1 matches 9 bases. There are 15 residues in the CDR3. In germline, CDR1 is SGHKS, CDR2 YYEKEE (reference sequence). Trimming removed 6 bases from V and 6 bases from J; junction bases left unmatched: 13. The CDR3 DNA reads TGTGCCAGCACCCTCGCCGGGACAGGGATCGGCGAGCAGTACTTC. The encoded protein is CASTLAGTGIGEQYF.

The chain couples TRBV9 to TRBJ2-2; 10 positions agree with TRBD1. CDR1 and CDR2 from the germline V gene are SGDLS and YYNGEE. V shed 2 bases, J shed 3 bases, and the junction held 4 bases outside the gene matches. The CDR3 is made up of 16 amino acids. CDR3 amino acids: CASSVDRGRDTGELFF. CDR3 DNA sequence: TGTGCCAGCAGCGTCGACAGGGGGCGGGACACCGGGGAGCTGTTTTTT.

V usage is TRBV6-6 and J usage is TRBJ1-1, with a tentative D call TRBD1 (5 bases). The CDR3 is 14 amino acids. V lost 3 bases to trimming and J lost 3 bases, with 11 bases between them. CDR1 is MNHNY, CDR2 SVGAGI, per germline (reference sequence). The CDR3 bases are TGTGCCAGCAGTTATCAGGGCGTGGACACTGAAGCTTTCTTT. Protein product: CASSYQGVDTEAFF.

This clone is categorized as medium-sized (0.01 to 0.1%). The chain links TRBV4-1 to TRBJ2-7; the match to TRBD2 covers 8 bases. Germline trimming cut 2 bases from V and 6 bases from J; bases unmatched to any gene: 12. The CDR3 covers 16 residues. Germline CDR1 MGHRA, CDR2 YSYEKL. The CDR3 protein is CASSQPFQRGIAEQYF. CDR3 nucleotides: TGCGCCAGCAGCCAACCGTTCCAGCGGGGGATAGCCGAGCAGTACTTC.

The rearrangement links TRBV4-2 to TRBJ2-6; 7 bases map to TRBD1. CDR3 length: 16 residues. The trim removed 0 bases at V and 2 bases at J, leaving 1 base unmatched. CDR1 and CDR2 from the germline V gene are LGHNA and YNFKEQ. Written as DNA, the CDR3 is TGTGCCAGCAGCCAAGACAGGGGGACTGGGGCCAACGTCCTGACTTTC. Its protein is CASSQDRGTGANVLTF.

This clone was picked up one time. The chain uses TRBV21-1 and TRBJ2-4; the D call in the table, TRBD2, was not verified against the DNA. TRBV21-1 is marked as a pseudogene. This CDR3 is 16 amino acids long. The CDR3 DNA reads TGTGCCAGCAGCGGGAACGGGAGGGTTACTGAAAACATTCAGTACTTC. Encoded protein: CASSGNGRVTENIQYF.

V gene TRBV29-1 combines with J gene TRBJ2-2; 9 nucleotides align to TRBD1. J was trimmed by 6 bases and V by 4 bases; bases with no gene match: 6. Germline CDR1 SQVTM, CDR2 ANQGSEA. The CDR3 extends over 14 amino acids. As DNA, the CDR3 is TGCAGCGTTGGCCCGGGACAGGGAGCCGGGGAGCTGTTTTTT. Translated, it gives CSVGPGQGAGELFF.

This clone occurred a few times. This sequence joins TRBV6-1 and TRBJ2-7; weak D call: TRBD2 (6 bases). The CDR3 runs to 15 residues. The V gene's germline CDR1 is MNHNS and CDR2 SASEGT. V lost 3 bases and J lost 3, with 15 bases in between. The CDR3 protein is CASSDRSGDFYEQYF. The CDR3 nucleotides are TGTGCCAGCAGTGATAGGTCGGGAGATTTCTACGAGCAGTACTTC.

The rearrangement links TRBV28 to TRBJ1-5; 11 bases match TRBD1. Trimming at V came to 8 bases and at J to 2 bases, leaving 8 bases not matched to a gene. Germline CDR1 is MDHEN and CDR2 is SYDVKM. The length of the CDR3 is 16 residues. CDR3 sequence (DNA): TGTGCCAGCCGGGACAGGGGGTCGGTAGGCAATCAGCCCCAGCATTTT. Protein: CASRDRGSVGNQPQHF. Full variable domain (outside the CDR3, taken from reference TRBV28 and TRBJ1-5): DVKVTQSSRYLVKRTGEKVFLECVQDMDHENMFWYRQDPGLGLRLIYFSYDVKMKEKGDIPEGYSVSREKKERFSLILESASTNQTSMYLCASRDRGSVGNQPQHFGDGTRLSIL.

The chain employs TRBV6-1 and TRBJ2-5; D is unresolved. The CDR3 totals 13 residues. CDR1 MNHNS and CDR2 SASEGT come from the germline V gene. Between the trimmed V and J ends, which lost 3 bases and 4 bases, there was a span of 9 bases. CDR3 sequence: CASSDRLGETQYF. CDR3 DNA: TGTGCCAGCAGTGATCGGTTAGGAGAGACCCAGTACTTC.

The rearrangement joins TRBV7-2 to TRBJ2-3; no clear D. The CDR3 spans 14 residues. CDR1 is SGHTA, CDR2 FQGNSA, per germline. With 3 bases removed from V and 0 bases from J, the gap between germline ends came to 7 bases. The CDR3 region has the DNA TGTGCCAGCAGCTTGACGCTCAGCACAGATACGCAGTATTTT. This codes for CASSLTLSTDTQYF. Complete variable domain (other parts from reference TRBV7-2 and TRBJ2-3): GAGVSQSPSNKVTEKGKDVELRCDPISGHTALYWYRQSLGQGLEFLIYFQGNSAPDKSGLPSDRFSAERTGGSVSTLTIQRTQQEDSAVYLCASSLTLSTDTQYFGPGTRLTVL.

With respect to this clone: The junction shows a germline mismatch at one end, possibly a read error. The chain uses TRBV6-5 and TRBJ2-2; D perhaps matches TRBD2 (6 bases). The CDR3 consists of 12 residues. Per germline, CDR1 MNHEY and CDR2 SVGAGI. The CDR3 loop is CASSPDGGKLFF. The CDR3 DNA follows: TGTGCCAGCAGCCCTGACGGCGGGAAGCTGTTTTTT.